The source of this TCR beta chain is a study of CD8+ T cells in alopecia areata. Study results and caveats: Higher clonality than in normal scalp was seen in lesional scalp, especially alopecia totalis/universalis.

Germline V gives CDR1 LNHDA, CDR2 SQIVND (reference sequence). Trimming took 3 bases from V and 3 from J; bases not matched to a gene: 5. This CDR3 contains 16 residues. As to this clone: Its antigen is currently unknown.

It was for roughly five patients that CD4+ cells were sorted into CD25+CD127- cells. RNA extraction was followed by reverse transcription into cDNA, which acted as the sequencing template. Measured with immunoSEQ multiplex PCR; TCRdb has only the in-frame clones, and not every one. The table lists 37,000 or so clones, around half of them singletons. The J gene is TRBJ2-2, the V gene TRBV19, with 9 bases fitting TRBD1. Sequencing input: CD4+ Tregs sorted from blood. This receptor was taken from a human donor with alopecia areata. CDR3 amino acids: CASSMQDRGYTGELFF. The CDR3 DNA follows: TGTGCCAGTAGTATGCAAGACAGGGGGTACACCGGGGAGCTGTTTTTT.